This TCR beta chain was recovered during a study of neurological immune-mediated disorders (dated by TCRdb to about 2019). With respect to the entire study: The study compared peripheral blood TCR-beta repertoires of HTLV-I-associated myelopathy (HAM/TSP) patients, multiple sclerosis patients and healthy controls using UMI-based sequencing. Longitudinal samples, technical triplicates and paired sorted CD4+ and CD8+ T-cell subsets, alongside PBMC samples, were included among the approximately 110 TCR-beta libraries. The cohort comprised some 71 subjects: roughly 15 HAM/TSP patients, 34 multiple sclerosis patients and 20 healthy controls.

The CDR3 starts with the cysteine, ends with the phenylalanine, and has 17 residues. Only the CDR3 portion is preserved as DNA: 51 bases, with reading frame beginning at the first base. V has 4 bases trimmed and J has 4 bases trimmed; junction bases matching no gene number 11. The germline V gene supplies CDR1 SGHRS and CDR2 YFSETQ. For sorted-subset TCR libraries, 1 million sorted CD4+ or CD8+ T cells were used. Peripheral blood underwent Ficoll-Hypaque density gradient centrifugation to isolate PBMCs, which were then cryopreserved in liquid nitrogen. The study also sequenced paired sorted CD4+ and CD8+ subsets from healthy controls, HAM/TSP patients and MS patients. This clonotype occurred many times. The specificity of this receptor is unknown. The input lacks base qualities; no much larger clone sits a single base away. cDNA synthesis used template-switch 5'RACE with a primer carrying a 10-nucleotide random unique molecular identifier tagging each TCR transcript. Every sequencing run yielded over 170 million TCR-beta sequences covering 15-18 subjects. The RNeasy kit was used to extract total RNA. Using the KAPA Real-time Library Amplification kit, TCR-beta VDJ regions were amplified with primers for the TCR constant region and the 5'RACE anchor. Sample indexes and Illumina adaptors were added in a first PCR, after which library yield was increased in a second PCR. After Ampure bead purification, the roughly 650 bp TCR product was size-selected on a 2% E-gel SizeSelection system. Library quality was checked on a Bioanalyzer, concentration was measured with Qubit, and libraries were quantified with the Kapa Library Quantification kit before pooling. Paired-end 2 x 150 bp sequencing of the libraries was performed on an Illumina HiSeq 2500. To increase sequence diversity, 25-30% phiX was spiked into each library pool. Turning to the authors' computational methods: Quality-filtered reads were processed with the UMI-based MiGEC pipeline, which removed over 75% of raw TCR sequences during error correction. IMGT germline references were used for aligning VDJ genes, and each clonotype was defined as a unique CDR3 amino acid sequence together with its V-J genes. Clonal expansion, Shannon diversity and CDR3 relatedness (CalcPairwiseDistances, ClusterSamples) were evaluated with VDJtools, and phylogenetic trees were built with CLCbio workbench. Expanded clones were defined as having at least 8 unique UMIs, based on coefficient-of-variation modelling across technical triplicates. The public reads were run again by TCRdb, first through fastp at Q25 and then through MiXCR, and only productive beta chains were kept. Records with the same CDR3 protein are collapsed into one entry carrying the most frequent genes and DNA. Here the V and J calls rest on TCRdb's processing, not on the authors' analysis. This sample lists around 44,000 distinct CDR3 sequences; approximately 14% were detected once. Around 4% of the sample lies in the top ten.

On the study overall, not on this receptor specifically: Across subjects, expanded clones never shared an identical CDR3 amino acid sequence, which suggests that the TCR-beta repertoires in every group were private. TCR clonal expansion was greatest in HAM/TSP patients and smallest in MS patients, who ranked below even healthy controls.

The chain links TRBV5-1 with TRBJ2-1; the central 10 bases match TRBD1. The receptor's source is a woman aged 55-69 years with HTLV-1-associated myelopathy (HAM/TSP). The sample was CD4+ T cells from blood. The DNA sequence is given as TGCGCCAGCAGCAATTACGCCGGGACAGGGGTGTACAATGAGCAGTTCTTC. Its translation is CASSNYAGTGVYNEQFF.